The 32 T cell receptor beta chains listed next were all sequenced from one sample in a study of blood T cell repertoires in COVID-19. TCRdb keeps only in-frame clones here, not all; method: immunoSEQ multiplex PCR. The sample holds fewer than 500,000 clones, 70% to 85% seen once. Specimen: peripheral blood. Every receptor here comes from a human donor with acute or convalescent COVID-19. The donor label of this sample is uncertain.

This chain uses TRBV28 with TRBJ1-2, with D tentatively TRBD1 (6 bases). V was pared by 2 bases and J by 7 bases, with 14 bases between. CDR3 length: 14 amino acids. From germline, CDR1 is MDHEN and CDR2 SYDVKM. The CDR3 DNA sequence: TGTGCCAGCAGTTTAGTTGGGGGCGCGGCTGGCTACACCTTC. The encoded protein is CASSLVGGAAGYTF.

This chain joins TRBV28 and TRBJ2-7, with no clear D. V lost 5 bases to trimming and J lost 2 bases, with 13 bases between them. The germline CDR1 and CDR2 sequences are MDHEN and SYDVKM. CDR3 size: 14 residues. CDR3 region: CASSPSRAPYEQYF. For the CDR3, the DNA is TGTGCCAGCAGTCCGTCGCGAGCCCCCTACGAGCAGTACTTC.

The chain employs TRBV6-4 and TRBJ2-2; perhaps TRBD2 as D (6 bases). Trimming stripped 7 bases from V and 1 base from J, with 7 bases between. The length of the CDR3 is 13 residues. Germline CDR1 and CDR2: MRHNA and SNTAGT. CDR3 DNA sequence: TGTGCCAGCAAAGCGGGGAACACCGGGGAGCTGTTTTTT. Its translation: CASKAGNTGELFF.

V and J are TRBV28 and TRBJ1-1; maybe TRBD1 (6 bases). The CDR3 runs 16 residues. Per the germline V gene, CDR1 is MDHEN and CDR2 is SYDVKM. Trimming left V 2 bases short and J 0 bases short, with 13 bases between. The CDR3 sequence is CASSLEGGGVNTEAFF. The CDR3 DNA reads as TGTGCCAGCAGTTTAGAGGGGGGAGGGGTGAACACTGAAGCTTTCTTT.

This clone was observed once. The genes are TRBV29-1 and TRBJ2-2; TRBD1 matches 7 bases. The CDR3 consists of 17 residues. After removal of 5 bases from V and 0 bases from J, the junction contained 12 bases not matched to a gene. Germline CDR1 and CDR2: SQVTM and ANQGSEA. The CDR3 sequence is CSVIPSTGTANTGELFF. In DNA, the CDR3 is TGCAGCGTTATCCCGTCAACCGGGACAGCGAACACCGGGGAGCTGTTTTTT.

The V call is TRBV18, the J call TRBJ1-4; 9 nucleotides line up with TRBD1. The CDR3 covers 13 residues. Germline V gene sequence: CDR1 KGHSH, CDR2 LQKENI. The V segment lost 4 bases and the J segment 8 bases; nucleotides outside the gene matches: 2. The CDR3 loop is CASSRDRAEKLFF. The CDR3 DNA is TGTGCCAGCTCACGGGACAGGGCGGAAAAACTGTTTTTT.

This rearrangement joins TRBV4-1 to TRBJ2-2; 7 nucleotides align to TRBD1. J was trimmed by 2 bases and V by 6 bases; bases with no gene match: 9. CDR1 is MGHRA, CDR2 YSYEKL, per germline. The CDR3 totals 16 residues. CDR3 protein: CASRKRQGTNTGELFF. The DNA of the CDR3 is TGCGCCAGCAGAAAAAGACAGGGTACTAACACCGGGGAGCTGTTTTTT.

The sample holds a few counts of this clone. This chain uses TRBV7-8 with TRBJ2-1; 13 positions agree with TRBD2. V was clipped by 5 bases and J by 9 bases; unmatched bases: 13. The length of the CDR3 is 17 residues. Per the germline V gene, CDR1 is SGHVS and CDR2 is FQNEAQ. The CDR3 loop reads CASSPTVTSGRAVEQFF. CDR3 DNA sequence: TGTGCCAGCAGCCCGACCGTAACTAGCGGGAGGGCCGTTGAGCAGTTCTTC.

As regards this clone: This may stem from a read error, because a much larger clone lies one nucleotide away. Other nucleotide sequences from this sample produce the same CDR3. This chain connects TRBV6-1 to TRBJ1-1, with a possible D match to TRBD1 (6 bases). The ends were cut back, 3 bases at V and 3 bases at J, with 11 bases in the middle. Germline CDR1 MNHNS, CDR2 SASEGT. The CDR3 length is 14 residues. The CDR3 nucleotides read TGTGCCAGCAGTGACCCCGGACAGTACACTGAAGCTTTCTTT. Residues: CASSDPGQYTEAFF.

In DNA form, the CDR3 reads TGTGCCAGCAGCTTAGTCGGTCGAGGCGCCGGATATGGCTACACCTTC. This gives the protein CASSLVGRGAGYGYTF. The chain links TRBV5-5 to TRBJ1-2; D gene ambiguous. V shed 2 bases and J shed 5 bases, with 19 bases lying between them. The CDR3 runs to 16 residues. Germline V gene sequence: CDR1 SGHKS, CDR2 YYEKEE (reference sequence).

This clone was observed a single time. V and J are TRBV10-3 and TRBJ1-1, with 7 bases that match TRBD1. The V gene's germline CDR1 is ENHRY and CDR2 SYGVKD. CDR3 length: 12 amino acids. V shed 4 bases and J 5 bases; nucleotides not matched to a gene: 1. The CDR3 bases are TGTGCCATCAGTGGACAGGGTACTGAAGCTTTCTTT. Translating gives CAISGQGTEAFF.

This clone has only a few counts. The rearrangement uses TRBV6-5 and TRBJ1-1; 9 nucleotides line up with TRBD1. The CDR3 has 14 residues. The trim removed 6 bases at V and 0 bases at J, leaving 2 bases unmatched. Germline V gene lookup returns CDR1 MNHEY and CDR2 SVGAGI. The CDR3 spells CASRQGALNTEAFF. The CDR3 nucleotides are TGTGCCAGCAGACAGGGGGCTCTGAACACTGAAGCTTTCTTT.

The chain uses TRBV7-2 and TRBJ1-6, with D uncertain. The CDR3 contains 14 residues. The germline V gene encodes CDR1 SGHTA and CDR2 FQGNSA. Trimming cost V 4 bases and J 12 bases, with 16 bases left between them. Written as DNA, the CDR3 is TGTGCCAGCAGCTCGTATACGAGCCTCATACCCCTCCACTTT. It yields the protein CASSSYTSLIPLHF.

The genes are TRBV6-5 and TRBJ1-5; TRBD1 matches 11 bases. CDR3 size: 15 residues. Germline lookup yields CDR1 MNHEY and CDR2 SVGAGI. The junction had 7 bases not matched to a gene; V was cut back by 6 bases and J by 6 bases. The CDR3 sequence is CASRFRTGGGQPQHF. The DNA for the CDR3 is TGTGCCAGCAGGTTCCGGACAGGGGGCGGTCAGCCCCAGCATTTT.

V usage is TRBV30 and J usage is TRBJ1-1; possible D gene TRBD1, 5 bases. Trimming left V 2 bases short and J 2 bases short, with 9 bases between. In germline, CDR1 is GTSNPN, CDR2 SVGIG (reference sequence). This CDR3 region has 13 residues. This CDR3 reads CAWSSGFNTEAFF. The CDR3 DNA sequence: TGTGCCTGGAGTTCAGGGTTCAACACTGAAGCTTTCTTT.

The CDR3 protein is CASSLSGAGSGYTF. CDR3 nucleotides: TGTGCCAGCAGCTTATCAGGAGCAGGGTCTGGCTACACCTTC. V gene TRBV7-9 combines with J gene TRBJ1-2; perhaps TRBD1 as D (5 bases). The CDR3 runs 14 residues. Germline V gene lookup returns CDR1 SEHNR and CDR2 FQNEAQ (reference sequence). Trimming shortened V by 2 bases and J by 7 bases, and 14 bases separated the two germline ends.

The rearrangement joins TRBV6-5 to TRBJ2-7; 8 nucleotides agree with TRBD1. The CDR3 has 14 amino acids. Germline V gene sequence: CDR1 MNHEY, CDR2 SVGAGI. V gave up 5 bases and J gave up 9 bases; unmatched junction bases: 12. CDR3 protein: CASSTSGGALAQYF. The DNA for the CDR3 is TGTGCCAGCAGTACCTCAGGGGGCGCACTTGCGCAGTACTTC.

The chain uses TRBV19 and TRBJ1-2, with D perhaps TRBD1 (6 bases). V gave up 5 bases and J gave up 0 bases, with 13 bases separating them. The CDR3 covers 15 residues. CDR1 LNHDA and CDR2 SQIVND come from the germline V gene (reference sequence). CDR3 sequence: CASSLGRGSNYGYTF. The CDR3 DNA reads as TGTGCCAGTAGTCTTGGCAGGGGTTCTAACTATGGCTACACCTTC.

This chain uses TRBV28 with TRBJ1-2, with 7 positions matching TRBD1. The CDR3 runs to 14 residues. The germline V gene has CDR1 MDHEN and CDR2 SYDVKM. With 5 bases clipped from V and 5 bases from J, the junction kept 8 bases outside the gene matches. The CDR3 DNA follows: TGTGCCAGCAGTCACCGGGACAGCTCGTATGGCTACACCTTC. Protein product: CASSHRDSSYGYTF.

CDR3 bases: TGTGCCAGCACCCGGGGGTTGAACACTGAAGCTTTCTTT. It is translated as CASTRGLNTEAFF. The chain combines TRBV6-5 with TRBJ1-1; maybe TRBD1 (5 bases). CDR1 is MNHEY, CDR2 SVGAGI, per germline. The CDR3 covers 13 residues. V lost 7 bases to trimming and J lost 0 bases, with 9 bases between them.

The chain has TRBV6-5 and TRBJ1-1; tentative D call: TRBD1 (5 bases). Germline CDR1 is MNHEY and CDR2 is SVGAGI. The CDR3 totals 15 residues. The V end was cut by 0 bases, the J end by 1 base, with 9 bases between. CDR3 sequence reads: CASSYSWQGNTEAFF. In nucleotides, the CDR3 is TGTGCCAGCAGTTACTCTTGGCAGGGGAACACTGAAGCTTTCTTT.

This sequence joins TRBV5-1 and TRBJ1-2, with D hard to call. The CDR3 has 16 amino acids. CDR1 is SGHRS, CDR2 YFSETQ, per germline. Trimming shortened V by 0 bases and J by 8 bases, and 20 bases separated the two germline ends. The CDR3 loop is CASSLAGRPTEGGYTF. CDR3 nucleotides: TGCGCCAGCAGCTTGGCCGGCCGTCCCACGGAGGGCGGCTACACCTTC.

V is TRBV10-2 and J is TRBJ1-2; D possibly corresponds to TRBD1 (5 bases). V shed 4 bases and J shed 0 bases, with 12 bases lying between them. The CDR3 totals 15 residues. Germline V CDR1 and CDR2: WSHSY, SAAADI. CDR3 in amino acids: CASSAPDTANYGYTF. The CDR3 nucleotides read TGCGCCAGCAGTGCCCCGGACACAGCTAACTATGGCTACACCTTC.

This chain links TRBV18 with TRBJ1-3; perhaps TRBD1 as D (5 bases). The V gene's germline CDR1 is KGHSH and CDR2 LQKENI. Trimming removed 4 bases at V and 0 bases at J, with 10 bases between. The CDR3 consists of 15 residues. CDR3: CASSQGTHSGNTIYF. DNA for the CDR3: TGTGCCAGCTCACAGGGGACTCACTCTGGAAACACCATATATTTT. The whole variable domain, filled in from reference TRBV18 and TRBJ1-3, reads NAGVMQNPRHLVRRRGQEARLRCSPMKGHSHVYWYRQLPEEGLKFMVYLQKENIIDESGMPKERFSAEFPKEGPSILRIQQVVRGDSAAYFCASSQGTHSGNTIYFGEGSWLTVV.

This clone was picked up a small number of times. This rearrangement joins TRBV11-2 to TRBJ1-2, with TRBD1 matching 8 bases. The CDR3 spans 14 residues. V trimming: 1 base; J trimming: 7 bases; junction bases outside the gene matches: 5. Germline CDR1 reads SGHAT; CDR2 reads FQNNGV. Here the CDR3 DNA reads TGTGCCAGCAGCTTAGGGGACAGGTTCGCTGGCTACACCTTC. This translates into CASSLGDRFAGYTF. Full variable domain (rest looked up from reference TRBV11-2 and TRBJ1-2): EAGVAQSPRYKIIEKRQSVAFWCNPISGHATLYWYQQILGQGPKLLIQFQNNGVVDDSQLPKDRFSAERLKGVDSTLKIQPAKLEDSAVYLCASSLGDRFAGYTFGSGTRLTVV.

This clone has only one observation. This chain's CDR3 is CASSRQGPNSPLHF. The CDR3 bases are TGTGCCAGCTCCCGACAGGGCCCGAATTCACCCCTCCACTTT. This chain connects TRBV18 to TRBJ1-6, with 7 positions matching TRBD1. Germline assignment: CDR1 KGHSH and CDR2 LQKENI. After removal of 6 bases from V and 7 bases from J, the junction contained 6 bases not matched to a gene. The CDR3 is made up of 14 amino acids. Complete variable domain (other parts from reference TRBV18 and TRBJ1-6): NAGVMQNPRHLVRRRGQEARLRCSPMKGHSHVYWYRQLPEEGLKFMVYLQKENIIDESGMPKERFSAEFPKEGPSILRIQQVVRGDSAAYFCASSRQGPNSPLHFGNGTRLTVT.

The chain recombines TRBV7-2 with TRBJ1-3; D remains ambiguous. The V end lost 3 bases, the J end lost 0 bases, and 9 bases lay between the germline ends. The CDR3 sequence is 15 residues long. Germline values: CDR1 SGHTA, CDR2 FQGNSA. CDR3 in DNA: TGTGCCAGCAGCTTTGGCGGCAGCTCTGGAAACACCATATATTTT. As protein: CASSFGGSSGNTIYF.

DNA for the CDR3: TGTGCCAGCAGCCCTAGGGGGACAGTCACCGGGGAGCTGTTTTTT. This codes for CASSPRGTVTGELFF. This sequence joins TRBV9 and TRBJ2-2, with 7 positions matching TRBD1. J was trimmed by 4 bases and V by 4 bases; bases with no gene match: 7. CDR3 length: 15 residues. CDR1 is SGDLS, CDR2 YYNGEE, per germline.

This chain links TRBV5-5 with TRBJ2-7; 7 nucleotides align to TRBD1. Per the germline V gene, CDR1 is SGHKS and CDR2 is YYEKEE (reference sequence). CDR3 length: 14 residues. Trimming cost V 4 bases and J 3 bases; bases outside gene matches: 7. CDR3 in DNA: TGTGCCAGCAGCCTAGGGACAGAGCTCTACGAGCAGTACTTC. Translating it yields CASSLGTELYEQYF.

The chain couples TRBV5-6 to TRBJ1-3, with D tentatively TRBD1 (6 bases). Trimming stripped 4 bases from V and 3 bases from J, with 17 bases between. From germline, CDR1 is SGHDT and CDR2 YYEEEE. The CDR3 contains 16 residues. Written as DNA, the CDR3 is TGTGCCAGCAGCGGAACCGGGACACCGGATGGAAACACCATATATTTT. As protein: CASSGTGTPDGNTIYF.

The rearrangement uses TRBV6-5 and TRBJ2-7, with D perhaps matching TRBD2 (6 bases). CDR1 and CDR2 (germline): MNHEY, SVGAGI. V shed 10 bases and J shed 6 bases, with 19 bases lying between them. The CDR3 has 13 residues. The DNA for the CDR3 is TGTGCCACCACTTGGCGGGGAGCAGGCGAGCAGTACTTC. It is translated as CATTWRGAGEQYF.

The chain combines TRBV11-2 with TRBJ2-3; TRBD2 agrees at 8 bases. Germline trimming cut 2 bases from V and 2 bases from J; bases unmatched to any gene: 6. The CDR3 sequence is 16 residues long. Per germline, CDR1 SGHAT and CDR2 FQNNGV. The CDR3 DNA reads as TGTGCCAGCAGCTTATGGGGAGCGGGGGCCACAGATACGCAGTATTTT. Its protein is CASSLWGAGATDTQYF. Variable domain in full (rest from reference TRBV11-2 and TRBJ2-3): EAGVAQSPRYKIIEKRQSVAFWCNPISGHATLYWYQQILGQGPKLLIQFQNNGVVDDSQLPKDRFSAERLKGVDSTLKIQPAKLEDSAVYLCASSLWGAGATDTQYFGPGTRLTVL.